The rows below give T cell receptor beta chains drawn from one sample of a study of T cells after yellow fever vaccination. TCRdb reanalysed the 5' RACE reads using MiXCR and keeps one entry per CDR3 protein. This table holds hundreds of thousands of distinct CDR3 sequences, about 13% found once. Sequenced material: PBMCs, taken on the day of the yellow fever booster vaccination. The receptors originated from a man younger than 40 who received the YFV17D yellow fever vaccine. Each CDR3 is given with its conserved first and last residue. Fields, in order: D gene, J gene, V gene, clone size, CDR3 protein, CDR3 DNA. A D gene is named only where the DNA matches it firmly. Expanded clones get a size class; other rows say once, few or many, or leave the size out.

d_call: .; j_call: TRBJ1-2; v_call: TRBV6-6; clone_size: .; cdr3_aa: CASKTGNNYGYTF; cdr3_nt: TGTGCCAGTAAAACAGGAAATAACTATGGCTACACCTTC
d_call: TRBD2; j_call: TRBJ2-7; v_call: TRBV27; clone_size: few; cdr3_aa: CASSLGTSGTNYYEQYF; cdr3_nt: TGTGCCAGCAGTCTCGGGACTAGCGGGACTAATTACTACGAGCAGTACTTC
d_call: .; j_call: TRBJ1-1; v_call: TRBV10-3; clone_size: .; cdr3_aa: CAISEVGGAYEAFF; cdr3_nt: TGTGCCATCAGTGAGGTTGGGGGGGCATATGAAGCTTTCTTT
d_call: TRBD1; j_call: TRBJ1-1; v_call: TRBV6-1; clone_size: .; cdr3_aa: CASSEAGGDTEAFF; cdr3_nt: TGTGCCAGCAGTGAGGCAGGGGGTGACACTGAAGCTTTCTTT
d_call: .; j_call: TRBJ2-1; v_call: TRBV7-2; clone_size: .; cdr3_aa: CASSLWGDSYNEQFF; cdr3_nt: TGTGCCAGCAGCTTATGGGGGGACTCCTACAATGAGCAGTTCTTC
d_call: .; j_call: TRBJ2-7; v_call: TRBV5-5; clone_size: many; cdr3_aa: CATGERPSYEQYF; cdr3_nt: TGTGCCACTGGGGAGAGACCGTCCTACGAGCAGTACTTC
d_call: .; j_call: TRBJ2-5; v_call: TRBV9; clone_size: few; cdr3_aa: CASSVGAPPETQYF; cdr3_nt: TGTGCCAGCAGCGTAGGGGCGCCCCCAGAGACCCAGTACTTC
d_call: TRBD1; j_call: TRBJ1-2; v_call: TRBV10-2; clone_size: few; cdr3_aa: CASSPTPGQGIDGYTF; cdr3_nt: TGCGCCAGCAGTCCTACCCCCGGACAGGGCATTGATGGCTACACCTTC
d_call: TRBD1; j_call: TRBJ2-7; v_call: TRBV14; clone_size: .; cdr3_aa: CASSDGQGTYEQYF; cdr3_nt: TGTGCCAGCAGTGATGGACAGGGGACCTACGAGCAGTACTTC
d_call: .; j_call: TRBJ2-7; v_call: TRBV5-1; clone_size: .; cdr3_aa: CASSLALLDTSYEQYF; cdr3_nt: TGCGCCAGCAGCTTGGCTCTGCTGGACACCTCCTACGAGCAGTACTTC
d_call: .; j_call: TRBJ2-5; v_call: TRBV6-6; clone_size: few; cdr3_aa: CASRHPQETQYF; cdr3_nt: TGTGCCAGCAGGCACCCCCAAGAGACCCAGTACTTC
d_call: TRBD2; j_call: TRBJ2-3; v_call: TRBV7-2; clone_size: .; cdr3_aa: CASSQSGLAGGDTQYF; cdr3_nt: TGTGCCAGCAGCCAGTCGGGACTAGCGGGAGGGGATACGCAGTATTTT
d_call: TRBD2; j_call: TRBJ2-2; v_call: TRBV7-9; clone_size: many; cdr3_aa: CASSSRLAGDTGELFF; cdr3_nt: TGTGCCAGCAGCTCCAGACTAGCGGGAGACACCGGGGAGCTGTTTTTT
d_call: .; j_call: TRBJ1-2; v_call: TRBV7-2; clone_size: few; cdr3_aa: CASSLDGPGYTF; cdr3_nt: TGTGCCAGCAGCTTAGACGGGCCCGGCTACACCTTC
d_call: .; j_call: TRBJ2-3; v_call: TRBV6-1; clone_size: few; cdr3_aa: CASSPYSVGQSLTDTQYF; cdr3_nt: TGTGCCAGCAGCCCCTACTCGGTAGGGCAATCCCTCACAGATACGCAGTATTTT
d_call: .; j_call: TRBJ2-5; v_call: TRBV4-1; clone_size: .; cdr3_aa: CASGRQGGETQYF; cdr3_nt: TGCGCCAGCGGACGACAGGGAGGAGAGACCCAGTACTTC
d_call: .; j_call: TRBJ2-4; v_call: TRBV11-1; clone_size: .; cdr3_aa: CASSFSAGSAKNIQYF; cdr3_nt: TGTGCCAGCAGCTTCTCGGCCGGTTCCGCCAAAAACATTCAGTACTTC
d_call: TRBD1; j_call: TRBJ2-1; v_call: TRBV27; clone_size: .; cdr3_aa: CASTPDRGAEQFF; cdr3_nt: TGTGCCAGCACTCCTGACAGGGGCGCTGAGCAGTTCTTC
d_call: TRBD2; j_call: TRBJ2-1; v_call: TRBV5-1; clone_size: many; cdr3_aa: CASSRGLAGAENEQFF; cdr3_nt: TGCGCCAGCAGCCGGGGACTAGCGGGAGCAGAGAATGAGCAGTTCTTC
d_call: .; j_call: TRBJ2-2; v_call: TRBV23-1; clone_size: .; cdr3_aa: CASSQTGQGQDPGSCFF; cdr3_nt: .
d_call: .; j_call: TRBJ1-5; v_call: TRBV20-1; clone_size: .; cdr3_aa: CSARGGTFISNQPQHF; cdr3_nt: TGCAGTGCTAGGGGGGGGACATTTATTAGCAATCAGCCCCAGCATTTT
d_call: TRBD1; j_call: TRBJ2-7; v_call: TRBV10-3; clone_size: few; cdr3_aa: CAISEGFRTGNSREQYF; cdr3_nt: TGTGCCATCAGTGAGGGGTTCCGGACAGGGAATTCTCGCGAGCAGTACTTC
d_call: .; j_call: TRBJ2-7; v_call: TRBV20-1; clone_size: few; cdr3_aa: CSARALGLREQYF; cdr3_nt: TGCAGTGCTAGAGCTCTGGGCCTCCGGGAGCAGTACTTC
d_call: TRBD2; j_call: TRBJ2-4; v_call: TRBV20-1; clone_size: few; cdr3_aa: CSAWSGGGGRRAKNIQYF; cdr3_nt: TGCAGTGCTTGGAGCGGGGGAGGGGGGCGAAGAGCCAAAAACATTCAGTACTTC
d_call: .; j_call: TRBJ1-4; v_call: TRBV4-3; clone_size: few; cdr3_aa: CASSQSWRTNEKLFF; cdr3_nt: TGCGCCAGCAGCCAGTCGTGGAGGACTAATGAAAAACTGTTTTTT
d_call: .; j_call: TRBJ2-3; v_call: TRBV7-2; clone_size: few; cdr3_aa: CASSLSRTMNTQYF; cdr3_nt: TGTGCCAGCAGCTTATCTCGGACTATGAATACGCAGTATTTT
d_call: .; j_call: TRBJ2-2; v_call: TRBV3-1; clone_size: .; cdr3_aa: CASSRDSATGELFF; cdr3_nt: TGTGCCAGCAGCCGTGACAGCGCCACCGGGGAGCTGTTTTTT
d_call: TRBD2; j_call: TRBJ2-1; v_call: TRBV5-1; clone_size: few; cdr3_aa: CASSAPSAGVKNEQFF; cdr3_nt: TGCGCCAGCAGCGCCCCCTCTGCGGGAGTAAAAAATGAGCAGTTCTTC
d_call: .; j_call: TRBJ2-7; v_call: TRBV19; clone_size: .; cdr3_aa: CASSIESGGSGTDEQYF; cdr3_nt: TGTGCCAGTAGTATAGAGTCCGGGGGCTCGGGAACGGACGAGCAGTACTTC
d_call: TRBD2; j_call: TRBJ2-1; v_call: TRBV20-1; clone_size: .; cdr3_aa: CSAQRRQLAGRNNEQFF; cdr3_nt: TGCAGTGCCCAAAGACGACAACTAGCGGGAAGAAACAATGAGCAGTTCTTC
d_call: .; j_call: TRBJ2-7; v_call: TRBV11-2; clone_size: many; cdr3_aa: CASSPRPDNSEQYF; cdr3_nt: TGTGCCAGCAGCCCCCGGCCGGACAACTCCGAGCAGTACTTC
d_call: .; j_call: TRBJ2-7; v_call: TRBV4-2; clone_size: .; cdr3_aa: CTSSQELSGSYEQYF; cdr3_nt: TGTACCAGCAGCCAAGAGCTGAGCGGCTCCTACGAGCAGTACTTC
d_call: TRBD2; j_call: TRBJ2-1; v_call: TRBV20-1; clone_size: .; cdr3_aa: CSAKLADYNEQFF; cdr3_nt: TGCAGTGCTAAGCTAGCGGATTACAATGAGCAGTTCTTC
d_call: .; j_call: TRBJ1-2; v_call: TRBV7-9; clone_size: few; cdr3_aa: CASSLEQSYGYTF; cdr3_nt: TGTGCCAGCAGCTTAGAACAGTCTTATGGCTACACCTTC